This T cell receptor beta chain was sequenced for a study of blood T cell repertoires in COVID-19. At the level of the study: Donors in the United States, Italy and Spain gave samples during acute or convalescent COVID-19. In each case, the material was cDNA or gDNA derived from T cells, B-cell-depleted T cells, or PBMCs.

Sequencing used immunoSEQ multiplex PCR; TCRdb keeps in-frame clones, though not all of them. The sample lists about 78,000 clones, approximately 89% occurring once. What was sequenced was peripheral blood. This receptor was identified in a woman aged 55-69 years with acute or convalescent COVID-19.

The CDR3 DNA reads TGCAGCGTTGTATCGCTATCCAGAGGAGAGACCCAGTACTTC. It encodes CSVVSLSRGETQYF. This chain links TRBV29-1 with TRBJ2-5; D remains ambiguous. The germline CDR1 and CDR2 sequences are SQVTM and ANQGSEA. V lost 4 bases and J 4 bases, leaving 16 bases between the germline ends. The CDR3 loop spans 14 amino acids.